These T cell receptor beta chains were read from a single sample in a study of cytomegalovirus exposure and HLA in healthy donors. Method: immunoSEQ multiplex PCR; TCRdb's copy keeps in-frame clones and lacks some. The sample includes approximately 150,000 clones, around nine tenths of them seen just once. The specimen sequenced was PBMCs. The receptor set was obtained from a woman in her thirties in good health and CMV-seronegative. The CDR3 runs from the conserved cysteine through the conserved F or W. D genes are given only for firm matches. Clone size, where shown, is once, few, many, or a class for clones that have expanded.

NA TRBD1 TRBJ2-7 TRBV6-1 CASRPDRGPYEQYF TGTGCCAGCAGACCGGACAGGGGGCCCTACGAGCAGTACTTC
NA NA TRBJ1-4 TRBV2 CASSEDPGINEKLFF TGTGCCAGCAGTGAAGATCCGGGGATTAATGAAAAACTGTTTTTT
NA TRBD2 TRBJ2-7 TRBV2 CASSTLGTSGEQYF TGTGCCAGCAGTACTCTTGGGACTAGCGGCGAGCAGTACTTC
NA TRBD2 TRBJ2-1 TRBV4-2 CASSPKGYGLAGVSEQFF TGTGCCAGCAGCCCCAAGGGATACGGACTAGCGGGAGTCAGTGAGCAGTTCTTC
NA NA TRBJ2-6 TRBV28 CAITGHLSGANVLTF TGTGCCATTACGGGACACCTCTCTGGGGCCAACGTCCTGACTTTC
few NA TRBJ1-6 TRBV5-6 CASSSRGGEGNSPLHF TGTGCCAGCAGCTCCCGGGGGGGGGAGGGGAATTCACCCCTCCACTTT
NA TRBD1 TRBJ2-7 TRBV29-1 CSVRTGQDYEQYF TGCAGCGTACGGACAGGACAGGACTACGAGCAGTACTTC
NA NA TRBJ2-1 TRBV7-2 CASSLGGLLGYNEQFF TGTGCCAGCAGCTTAGGAGGGCTTTTGGGATACAATGAGCAGTTCTTC
NA NA TRBJ2-7 TRBV9 CASSEGDPYEQYF TGTGCCAGCAGCGAGGGGGATCCCTACGAGCAGTACTTC
NA NA TRBJ1-6 TRBV4-3 CASSQGSTSSSPLHF TGCGCCAGCAGCCAAGGGTCTACGTCGAGTTCACCCCTCCACTTT
NA NA TRBJ2-6 TRBV7-7 CASSPRTLPYSGANVLTF TGTGCCAGCAGCCCGAGGACTCTCCCCTACTCTGGGGCCAACGTCCTGACTTTC
NA NA TRBJ2-3 TRBV27 CASRTTSTDTQYF TGTGCCAGCAGGACAACTAGCACAGATACGCAGTATTTT
NA NA TRBJ2-6 TRBV4-1 CASSQLAQGPGANVLTF TGCGCCAGCAGCCAATTAGCCCAGGGGCCTGGGGCCAACGTCCTGACTTTC
NA TRBD2 TRBJ2-1 TRBV29-1 CSVAASGAYNEQFF TGCAGCGTTGCGGCTAGCGGAGCGTACAATGAGCAGTTCTTC
NA NA TRBJ1-2 TRBV5-1 CASSLVENYGYTF TGCGCCAGCAGCTTGGTAGAAAACTATGGCTACACCTTC
NA NA TRBJ2-7 TRBV5-4 CASSLGGTASYEQYF TGTGCCAGCAGCTTGGGGGGGACTGCCTCCTACGAGCAGTACTTC
NA TRBD2 TRBJ2-7 TRBV7-2 CASRKPGLAPYEQYF TGTGCCAGCAGGAAACCGGGACTAGCACCCTACGAGCAGTACTTC
NA TRBD1 TRBJ1-1 TRBV19 CASSLKKGPTGGGTEAFF TGTGCCAGTAGTCTGAAAAAAGGACCGACAGGGGGCGGAACTGAAGCTTTCTTT
NA TRBD1 TRBJ1-2 TRBV4-2 CASSQDRGSLYGYTF TGTGCCAGCAGCCAGGACAGGGGGTCCCTCTATGGCTACACCTTC
NA NA TRBJ1-5 TRBV9 CASSPREGGNQPQHF TGTGCCAGCAGCCCTCGAGAGGGAGGCAATCAGCCCCAGCATTTT
NA TRBD1 TRBJ1-2 TRBV2 CASSRYRGRGYGYTF TGTGCCAGCAGTCGCTACAGGGGGCGCGGCTATGGCTACACCTTC
NA TRBD1 TRBJ2-7 TRBV7-9 CASSKTGYYEQYF TGTGCCAGCAGTAAGACAGGGTACTACGAGCAGTACTTC
NA NA TRBJ2-7 TRBV10-3 CALSPTSTSKPYF TGTGCCCTATCTCCCACTTCTACGAGCAAGCCGTACTTC
NA NA TRBJ2-3 TRBV4-2 CASSQDRRGENTQYF TGTGCCAGCAGCCAAGATAGGAGGGGCGAGAATACGCAGTATTTT
NA NA TRBJ2-5 TRBV2 CASSAQETQYF TGTGCCAGCAGTGCACAAGAGACCCAGTACTTC
NA NA TRBJ2-1 TRBV25-1 CASSEGTFFGNEQFF TGTGCCAGCAGTGAAGGGACATTCTTTGGCAATGAGCAGTTCTTC
NA NA TRBJ2-7 TRBV9 CASSVGADTYEQYF TGTGCCAGCAGCGTAGGGGCGGACACCTACGAGCAGTACTTC
NA NA TRBJ1-1 TRBV4-1 CASSQEPHRNTEAFF TGCGCCAGCAGCCAAGAACCCCACAGAAACACTGAAGCTTTCTTT
NA NA TRBJ1-1 TRBV6-5 CASQAMNTEAFF TGTGCCAGTCAGGCCATGAACACTGAAGCTTTCTTT
NA TRBD2 TRBJ2-3 TRBV27 CASSGTSGYTQYF TGTGCCAGCAGTGGGACTAGTGGTTATACGCAGTATTTT
NA TRBD2 TRBJ2-3 TRBV19 CASSIISGEWTDTQYF TGTGCCAGTAGTATCATAAGCGGGGAGTGGACAGATACGCAGTATTTT
NA NA TRBJ2-2 TRBV5-1 CASSTGRGTGELFF TGCGCCAGCAGCACCGGACGGGGCACCGGGGAGCTGTTTTTT
NA TRBD1 TRBJ2-5 TRBV7-9 CASSLGQGWTETQYF TGTGCCAGCAGCTTGGGACAGGGGTGGACAGAGACCCAGTACTTC
NA NA TRBJ1-1 TRBV19 CASRGRWARDTEAFF TGTGCCAGTAGGGGTAGGTGGGCGCGGGACACTGAAGCTTTCTTT
NA TRBD1 TRBJ1-4 TRBV7-8 CASSSDRGFGKLFF TGTGCCAGCAGCTCCGACAGGGGGTTCGGAAAACTGTTTTTT
NA NA TRBJ1-5 TRBV7-2 CASSGVGAATGPQHF TGTGCCAGCAGCGGAGTGGGGGCGGCTACGGGGCCCCAGCATTTT
NA TRBD2 TRBJ2-7 TRBV7-9 CASSLVSGIGEQYF TGTGCCAGCAGCTTAGTTAGCGGGATTGGCGAGCAGTACTTC
NA NA TRBJ1-1 TRBV27 CASSSTGGTEAFF TGTGCCAGCAGCTCGACAGGTGGGACTGAAGCTTTCTTT
NA NA TRBJ2-1 TRBV29-1 CSAEGASGYNEQFF TGCAGCGCTGAGGGGGCTAGCGGCTACAATGAGCAGTTCTTC
NA TRBD2 TRBJ2-3 TRBV9 CASSVGTSGGTQYF TGTGCCAGCAGCGTCGGGACTAGCGGGGGAACGCAGTATTTT
NA TRBD1 TRBJ2-5 TRBV11-2 CASSLEVGTGRFRETQYF TGTGCCAGCAGCTTAGAGGTTGGGACAGGGCGGTTTAGGGAGACCCAGTACTTC
NA TRBD1 TRBJ2-7 TRBV13 CASSSTGDSYEQYF TGTGCCAGCAGCTCGACAGGGGATTCCTACGAGCAGTACTTC
NA NA TRBJ2-1 TRBV7-9 CASSLRGRGYNEQFF TGTGCCAGCAGCTTACGAGGGCGAGGATACAATGAGCAGTTCTTC
NA NA TRBJ1-1 TRBV11-2 CASSFGIVGLNTEAFF TGTGCCAGCAGCTTCGGTATCGTGGGGCTAAACACTGAAGCTTTCTTT
many NA TRBJ1-3 TRBV10-2 CASSEYAGQQPGNTIYF TGCGCCAGCAGTGAGTACGCCGGACAGCAACCTGGAAACACCATATATTTT
NA TRBD2 TRBJ2-5 TRBV2 CASSRTSGTQYF TGTGCCAGCAGTCGGACTAGCGGGACCCAGTACTTC
once NA TRBJ1-2 TRBV9 CASSVGSQGILGGYTF TGTGCCAGCAGCGTAGGGTCCCAGGGCATATTAGGTGGCTACACCTTC
NA NA TRBJ2-1 TRBV7-9 CASIGWGTYTGDEQFF TGTGCCAGCATCGGATGGGGGACATACACTGGTGATGAGCAGTTCTTC
NA NA TRBJ2-5 TRBV7-9 CASTSSPQETQYF TGTGCCAGCACCTCGTCCCCCCAAGAGACCCAGTACTTC
NA TRBD2 TRBJ2-2 TRBV7-9 CASDGGLNTGELFF TGTGCCAGCGACGGGGGGTTGAACACCGGGGAGCTGTTTTTT
NA TRBD1 TRBJ1-2 TRBV19 CASSGRQGNYGYTF TGTGCCAGTAGTGGCCGACAGGGAAACTATGGCTACACCTTC
once TRBD1 TRBJ1-1 TRBV10-3 CAIRGQTNTEAFF TGTGCCATCAGGGGACAGACGAACACTGAAGCTTTCTTT
NA TRBD1 TRBJ1-2 TRBV27 CASSTSGTGFNYGYTF TGTGCCAGCAGTACCTCCGGGACAGGGTTTAACTATGGCTACACCTTC
NA TRBD2 TRBJ2-3 TRBV4-3 CASSRKAGELSSTDTQYF TGCGCCAGCAGCCGGAAAGCGGGGGAGCTTTCTAGCACAGATACGCAGTATTTT
NA NA TRBJ1-2 TRBV5-6 CASSPTARGEDYGYTF TGTGCCAGCAGCCCAACGGCCAGGGGAGAGGACTATGGCTACACCTTC
NA TRBD1 TRBJ2-3 TRBV5-1 CASSFQDRDTDTQYF TGCGCCAGCAGCTTCCAGGACAGGGACACAGATACGCAGTATTTT
NA TRBD1 TRBJ2-1 TRBV28 CASSSGGVYNEQFF TGTGCCAGCAGTTCAGGGGGCGTGTACAATGAGCAGTTCTTC
NA NA TRBJ2-2 TRBV7-8 CASSAGPNTGELFF TGTGCCAGCAGCGCGGGACCGAACACCGGGGAGCTGTTTTTT
NA NA TRBJ1-2 TRBV6-5 CASRLRTAYGYTF TGTGCCAGCAGATTAAGGACAGCCTATGGCTACACCTTC